The 20 T cell receptor beta chains in this list originate from one sample, sequenced in a study of cytomegalovirus exposure and HLA in healthy donors. Clones were read by immunoSEQ multiplex PCR, and TCRdb kept only the in-frame ones, dropping some. This table holds over 200,000 clones, roughly 85% found once. Sequenced: PBMCs. The receptors were gathered from a woman aged 18-35 years in good health and CMV-seronegative.

This clone was recorded once. The chain is built from TRBV19 and TRBJ2-1, with D unclear. The V gene's germline CDR1 is LNHDA and CDR2 SQIVND (reference sequence). The ends were cut back, 0 bases at V and 8 bases at J, with 8 bases in the middle. The CDR3 totals 13 residues. The DNA for the CDR3 is TGTGCCAGTAGTATAGATCGTGAGGATGAGCAGTTCTTC. This encodes CASSIDREDEQFF.

The genes are TRBV29-1 and TRBJ2-7; 8 bases agree with TRBD2. Trimming cost V 1 base and J 3 bases; bases outside gene matches: 8. The germline V gene encodes CDR1 SQVTM and CDR2 ANQGSEA. The CDR3 sequence is 15 residues long. The CDR3 protein is CSVEGGAGGRYEQYF. The CDR3 DNA is TGCAGCGTTGAAGGTGGGGCGGGGGGCCGCTACGAGCAGTACTTC.

V is TRBV29-1 and J is TRBJ1-3, with 8 bases aligning to TRBD1. This CDR3 spans 16 amino acids. V dropped 0 bases and J dropped 0; count of bases not matched to a gene: 4. From germline, CDR1 is SQVTM and CDR2 ANQGSEA. CDR3: CSVEETGGVSGNTIYF. Written as DNA, the CDR3 is TGCAGCGTTGAAGAAACAGGGGGTGTCTCTGGAAACACCATATATTTT.

The chain employs TRBV15 and TRBJ2-7, with a weak D call TRBD1 (6 bases). This CDR3 has 14 amino acids. Germline-derived CDR1 and CDR2 are LNHNV and YYDKDF (reference sequence). The V gene lost 2 bases and the J gene lost 5 bases, with 13 bases spanning the gap. The CDR3 reads CATSRKGVGHEQYF. The CDR3 DNA reads TGTGCCACCAGCAGAAAGGGGGTCGGGCACGAGCAGTACTTC.

The chain links TRBV4-2 to TRBJ1-3; 7 bases align to TRBD1. V dropped 6 bases and J dropped 0; count of bases not matched to a gene: 11. Germline V CDR1 and CDR2: LGHNA, YNFKEQ. The CDR3 runs 17 residues. CDR3 sequence (DNA): TGTGCCAGCAGTTATAACAGGGGTCGCTCCTCTGGAAACACCATATATTTT. Translation: CASSYNRGRSSGNTIYF.

On this clone itself: Within the sample, other DNA sequences also encode this same CDR3. V is TRBV27 and J is TRBJ2-7; no reliable D call. The germline gives CDR1 MNHEY, CDR2 SMNVEV (reference sequence). The CDR3 consists of 13 residues. The V end lost 0 bases, the J end lost 3 bases, and 6 bases lay between the germline ends. The CDR3 region is CASSLSWGYEQYF. Written as DNA, the CDR3 is TGTGCCAGCAGTTTATCATGGGGCTACGAGCAGTACTTC.

This clone was detected once. The chain links TRBV9 to TRBJ2-1; D is tentatively TRBD1 or TRBD2 (5 bases each). Trimming removed 4 bases from V and 6 bases from J, with 23 bases in between. The CDR3 extends over 17 amino acids. CDR1 SGDLS and CDR2 YYNGEE come from the germline V gene. CDR3 in DNA: TGTGCCAGCAGCCCAGAGTCGGGCAGCCCGGGGCGCAATGAGCAGTTCTTC. Protein: CASSPESGSPGRNEQFF.

The gene calls are TRBV2 and TRBJ2-5; tentatively, D is TRBD1 (5 bases). The CDR3 length is 13 residues. The germline V gene has CDR1 SNHLY and CDR2 FYNNEI. V lost 2 bases, J lost 5 bases, and 9 bases lay in between. The CDR3 loop is CASSERGLETQYF. The CDR3, as DNA: TGTGCCAGCAGTGAAAGGGGCCTGGAGACCCAGTACTTC.

The CDR3 loop is CSVTRGPIQSGNTIYF. As DNA, the CDR3 is TGCAGCGTTACCCGGGGCCCAATTCAATCTGGAAACACCATATATTTT. The chain combines TRBV29-1 with TRBJ1-3; D is possibly TRBD1 (5 bases). CDR3 length: 16 residues. V was trimmed by 5 bases and J by 1 base, leaving 18 bases between them. Germline V gene lookup returns CDR1 SQVTM and CDR2 ANQGSEA.

This rearrangement joins TRBV27 to TRBJ1-1; possibly TRBD1 for D (6 bases). Trimming took 1 base from V and 3 from J, leaving 6 bases between them. Germline lookup yields CDR1 MNHEY and CDR2 SMNVEV (reference sequence). This CDR3 spans 13 amino acids. This CDR3 reads CASSLYRDTEAFF. The DNA for the CDR3 is TGTGCCAGCAGTTTATACAGGGACACTGAAGCTTTCTTT.

The chain uses TRBV27 and TRBJ2-7; D possibly corresponds to TRBD2 (5 bases). This CDR3 is 16 amino acids long. The V and J ends lost 4 bases and 0 bases respectively, with 16 bases between them. Germline V gene lookup returns CDR1 MNHEY and CDR2 SMNVEV (reference sequence). In DNA, the CDR3 is TGTGCCAGCAGTTCCCCCCGCGTAGGGAGCTCCTACGAGCAGTACTTC. Translated: CASSSPRVGSSYEQYF.

The V gene is TRBV25-1, the J gene TRBJ2-7; D gene uncertain. CDR1 MGHDK and CDR2 SYGVNS come from the germline V gene. Trimming cost V 3 bases and J 7 bases, with 7 bases left between them. The CDR3 spans 11 residues. CDR3 loop: CASSDLGEQYF. The DNA for the CDR3 is TGTGCCAGCAGTGACTTAGGGGAGCAGTACTTC.

V is TRBV30 and J is TRBJ2-3; 9 bases match TRBD2. CDR3 length: 13 amino acids. The ends lost 8 bases at V and 0 bases at J; junction bases unmatched: 3. Germline V CDR1 and CDR2: GTSNPN, SVGIG (reference sequence). Here the CDR3 DNA reads TGTGCCCTAGCGGGACCTAGCACAGATACGCAGTATTTT. Protein product: CALAGPSTDTQYF.

In its sample, this clone was seen once. The rearrangement joins TRBV11-2 to TRBJ2-5; TRBD2 might be the D (5 bases). The V end was cut by 1 base, the J end by 7 bases, with 16 bases between. CDR1 SGHAT and CDR2 FQNNGV come from the germline V gene. This CDR3 has 15 amino acids. The CDR3 nucleotides read TGTGCCAGCAGCTTAGTTCGAGCGGATGCTGGGACCCAGTACTTC. Protein sequence: CASSLVRADAGTQYF.

V and J are TRBV5-1 and TRBJ1-1; no clear D gene. V lost 0 bases, J lost 0 bases, and 6 bases lay in between. Germline assignment: CDR1 SGHRS and CDR2 YFSETQ. This CDR3 comprises 14 residues. The CDR3 DNA reads as TGCGCCAGCAGCTTGGGCGACCTGAACACTGAAGCTTTCTTT. This encodes CASSLGDLNTEAFF.

This rearrangement joins TRBV6-6 to TRBJ1-4; D gene uncertain. CDR1 is MNHNY, CDR2 SVGAGI, per germline (reference sequence). This CDR3 is built from 13 residues. V lost 7 bases and J lost 5, with 11 bases in between. DNA of the CDR3: TGTGCCAGCACCATTGAGTTCAATGAAAAACTGTTTTTT. It specifies CASTIEFNEKLFF.

This clone has a handful of counts. The rearrangement links TRBV6-1 to TRBJ2-7, with TRBD1 matching 8 bases. This CDR3 contains 14 residues. V dropped 7 bases and J dropped 3; count of bases not matched to a gene: 8. Looked up from germline, CDR1 is MNHNS and CDR2 is SASEGT. The CDR3 coding sequence is TGTGCCAGCAATCGGGACAGGCTAAGCTACGAGCAGTACTTC. Residues: CASNRDRLSYEQYF.

The chain couples TRBV9 to TRBJ2-1, with 10 bases identical to TRBD1. The germline gives CDR1 SGDLS, CDR2 YYNGEE. This CDR3 has 16 amino acids. With V trimmed by 0 bases and J by 4 bases, 4 bases remained unmatched. The CDR3 sequence is CASSVVGTGAYNEQFF. The CDR3 nucleotides are TGTGCCAGCAGCGTAGTTGGGACAGGGGCGTACAATGAGCAGTTCTTC. The variable domain in full, completed from reference TRBV9 and TRBJ2-1, reads DSGVTQTPKHLITATGQRVTLRCSPRSGDLSVYWYQQSLDQGLQFLIQYYNGEERAKGNILERFSAQQFPDLHSELNLSSLELGDSALYFCASSVVGTGAYNEQFFGPGTRLTVL.

The genes are TRBV4-1 and TRBJ1-3, with a weak D call TRBD1 (5 bases). This CDR3 comprises 17 residues. Germline V CDR1 and CDR2: MGHRA, YSYEKL. V was trimmed by 2 bases and J by 2 bases, leaving 16 bases between them. CDR3 amino acids: CASSQTLPGVAGNTIYF. The CDR3 DNA reads TGCGCCAGCAGCCAAACCCTCCCGGGGGTAGCTGGAAACACCATATATTTT.

The CDR3 sequence is CASSGQARGANYGYTF. CDR3 in DNA: TGTGCCAGCAGTGGACAGGCCCGGGGTGCTAACTATGGCTACACCTTC. The chain joins TRBV2 to TRBJ1-2, with D possibly being TRBD1 (6 bases). In germline, CDR1 is SNHLY, CDR2 FYNNEI. The CDR3 extends over 16 amino acids. Deletions cut 4 bases from V and 0 bases from J, with 15 bases between.